This TCR beta chain was captured by sequencing in a study of blood T cell repertoires in COVID-19. The table came from immunoSEQ multiplex PCR; TCRdb's copy has only in-frame clones and leaves some out. Seen here are around 330,000 clones, about nine tenths observed once, and the top ten hold approximately 4.7%. The germline CDR1 and CDR2 sequences are SGHVS and FNYEAQ. This CDR3 is built from 17 residues. Losses at the gene ends were 1 base for V and 1 base for J; bases not matched to a gene: 5. Sequencing was carried out using PBMCs or T cells enriched from blood (not recorded which). The chain has TRBV7-6 and TRBJ2-3; 10 nucleotides match TRBD1. The receptor was isolated from a man in his sixties who had recovered from COVID-19. The CDR3 DNA follows: TGTGCCAGCAGCTTAGGGGGGACAGGGGTCCGCACAGATACGCAGTATTTT. Its protein is CASSLGGTGVRTDTQYF.